This paragraph covers one T cell receptor beta chain sequence. The record originates from a study of blood T cell repertoires in COVID-19. Clones were sequenced by immunoSEQ multiplex PCR, and TCRdb holds only the in-frame ones, with some missing. This table holds over 300,000 clones, under 90% found once. CDR1 and CDR2 from the germline V gene are MNHEY and SVGAGI. This CDR3 region has 14 residues. The junction had 10 bases not matched to a gene; V was cut back by 9 bases and J by 6 bases. Recruitment covered about two dozen US areas and drew participants whose ages spanned roughly 18 to 90 years. This TCR was sampled from a woman aged 18 to 35 who had recovered from COVID-19. The chain employs TRBV6-5 and TRBJ2-1; 8 bases are a match to TRBD2. The sample comprised PBMCs or T cells enriched from blood (not recorded which). DNA for the CDR3: TGTGCCAGTCCCCTTAGCGGGGCGGGCAATGAGCAGTTCTTC. As protein: CASPLSGAGNEQFF.